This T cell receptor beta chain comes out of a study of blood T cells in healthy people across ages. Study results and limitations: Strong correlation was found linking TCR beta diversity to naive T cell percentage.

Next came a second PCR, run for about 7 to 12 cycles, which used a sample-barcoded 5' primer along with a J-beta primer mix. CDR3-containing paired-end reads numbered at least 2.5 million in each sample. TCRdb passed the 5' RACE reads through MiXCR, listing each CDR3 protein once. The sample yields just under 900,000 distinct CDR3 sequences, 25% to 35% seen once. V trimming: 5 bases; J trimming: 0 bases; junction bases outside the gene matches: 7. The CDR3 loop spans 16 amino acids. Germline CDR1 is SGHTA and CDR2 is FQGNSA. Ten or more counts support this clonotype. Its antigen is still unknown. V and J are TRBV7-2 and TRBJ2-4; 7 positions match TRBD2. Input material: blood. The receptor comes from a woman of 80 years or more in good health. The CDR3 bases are TGTGCCAGCAGCCGATCGGGACTACTAGCCAAAAACATTCAGTACTTC. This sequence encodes CASSRSGLLAKNIQYF.